Shown below are 30 T cell receptor beta chains from a single sample sequenced in a study of blood T cell repertoires in COVID-19. Clones were read by immunoSEQ multiplex PCR, and TCRdb kept only the in-frame ones, dropping some. Of around 150,000 clones in the sample, about three quarters were seen once. Input material: peripheral blood. The origin of the receptors is a woman older than 75 with active or convalescent COVID-19.

The chain carries TRBV3-1 (or the pseudogene TRBV3-2) and TRBJ2-2, with a weak D call TRBD2 (6 bases). This CDR3 contains 16 residues. Trimming pared 5 bases from V and 2 bases from J, leaving 15 bases between. Germline loops: CDR1 LGHDT, CDR2 YNNKEL (reference sequence). Here the CDR3 DNA reads TGTGCCAGCAGCTCCGGGACTCCTTTAAACACCGGGGAGCTGTTTTTT. Amino acids: CASSSGTPLNTGELFF.

A remark on this clone: Germline and junction disagree at one end, which may indicate a read error. The V and J genes are TRBV7-7 and TRBJ1-3, with D possibly matching TRBD1 (6 bases). The CDR3 contains 15 residues. Germline V CDR1 and CDR2: SSHAT, FNYEAQ (reference sequence). The CDR3 spells CASSLKSTGKGTIYF. As DNA, the CDR3 is TGTGCTAGCAGCTTAAAGTCAACAGGGAAAGGCACCATATATTTT.

The CDR3 sequence: CASSFRQDLNTEAFF. CDR3 in DNA: TGTGCCAGCAGTTTCCGACAGGACCTAAACACTGAAGCTTTCTTT. The chain is built from TRBV27 and TRBJ1-1, with a weak D call TRBD1 (6 bases). The CDR3 consists of 15 residues. The germline gives CDR1 MNHEY, CDR2 SMNVEV (reference sequence). Trimming pared 3 bases from V and 2 bases from J, leaving 13 bases between.

This chain links TRBV14 with TRBJ1-4; possibly TRBD1 for D (5 bases). This CDR3 spans 14 amino acids. Germline V gene data show CDR1 as SGHDN and CDR2 as FVKESK. The V gene lost 0 bases and the J gene lost 12 bases, with 14 bases spanning the gap. The CDR3 spells CASSQEWGTAELFF. As DNA, the CDR3 is TGTGCCAGCAGCCAAGAGTGGGGGACTGCGGAACTGTTTTTT.

This chain links TRBV25-1 with TRBJ1-2; no reliable D call. CDR1 is MGHDK and CDR2 is SYGVNS in the germline V gene. With 1 base removed from V and 8 bases from J, the gap between germline ends came to 14 bases. The CDR3 is 14 amino acids. The CDR3 bases are TGTGCCAGCAGTGAATGGGTTCAGGCCGCGGGCTACACCTTC. Its translation: CASSEWVQAAGYTF.

This chain joins TRBV27 and TRBJ2-2, with TRBD1 matching over 7 bases. Germline loops: CDR1 MNHEY, CDR2 SMNVEV (reference sequence). Losses at the gene ends were 4 bases for V and 4 bases for J; bases not matched to a gene: 9. The CDR3 is 16 residues long. The CDR3 is CASSSLRTGGTGELFF. The DNA for the CDR3 is TGTGCCAGCAGTTCCCTCCGGACAGGCGGCACCGGGGAGCTGTTTTTT.

This chain uses TRBV7-2 with TRBJ1-1; maybe TRBD1 (5 bases). The CDR3 spans 15 residues. V lost 3 bases and J 5 bases, leaving 16 bases between the germline ends. The germline gives CDR1 SGHTA, CDR2 FQGNSA. CDR3 loop: CASSFNAIRGTEAFF. In nucleotides, the CDR3 is TGTGCCAGCAGCTTCAACGCAATTCGGGGGACTGAAGCTTTCTTT.

This rearrangement joins TRBV28 to TRBJ1-2; tentatively, D is TRBD1 (6 bases). V lost 5 bases, J lost 3 bases, and 10 bases lay in between. Germline V CDR1 and CDR2: MDHEN, SYDVKM. The CDR3 contains 13 residues. The CDR3 DNA sequence: TGTGCCAGCAGTCGGACAGTTGACTATGGCTACACCTTC. As protein: CASSRTVDYGYTF.

V is TRBV15 and J is TRBJ1-1; 8 nucleotides match TRBD1. Germline CDR1 reads LNHNV; CDR2 reads YYDKDF (reference sequence). CDR3 length equals 14 residues. Losses at the gene ends were 3 bases for V and 6 bases for J; bases not matched to a gene: 6. The CDR3 region has the DNA TGTGCCACCAGCAGGGGACAGGCTCGGGCTGAAGCTTTCTTT. Protein sequence: CATSRGQARAEAFF.

The rearrangement links TRBV7-9 to TRBJ2-1; no clear D gene. Germline lookup yields CDR1 SEHNR and CDR2 FQNEAQ (reference sequence). The CDR3 is 16 amino acids. Between the trimmed V and J ends, which lost 0 bases and 2 bases, there was a span of 11 bases. The CDR3 DNA reads TGTGCCAGCAGCTTAGCGCTAGGCGGAACCTACAATGAGCAGTTCTTC. As protein: CASSLALGGTYNEQFF. Variable domain in full (rest from reference TRBV7-9 and TRBJ2-1): DTGVSQNPRHKITKRGQNVTFRCDPISEHNRLYWYRQTLGQGPEFLTYFQNEAQLEKSRLLSDRFSAERPKGSFSTLEIQRTEQGDSAMYLCASSLALGGTYNEQFFGPGTRLTVL.

The chain employs TRBV5-4 and TRBJ1-1, with D maybe TRBD1 (6 bases). V dropped 1 base and J dropped 5 bases, with 15 bases sitting between them. Germline CDR1 and CDR2: SGHNT and YYREEE (reference sequence). This CDR3 is built from 15 residues. The CDR3, as DNA: TGTGCCAGCAGCTTGCGCACTCAAGGGGGAACTGAAGCTTTCTTT. It specifies CASSLRTQGGTEAFF.

The chain combines TRBV6-5 with TRBJ1-2, with D possibly matching TRBD1 (5 bases). This CDR3 is 14 amino acids long. V lost 0 bases, J lost 4 bases, and 9 bases lay in between. The germline gives CDR1 MNHEY, CDR2 SVGAGI. CDR3 in DNA: TGTGCCAGCAGTTACTCCGACAGAACCTATGGCTACACCTTC. Protein product: CASSYSDRTYGYTF.

V and J are TRBV11-2 and TRBJ1-1; D remains unclear. The V gene lost 1 base and the J gene lost 4 bases, with 10 bases spanning the gap. This CDR3 spans 14 amino acids. Per germline, CDR1 SGHAT and CDR2 FQNNGV. The CDR3 region has the DNA TGTGCCAGCAGCTTAGGAGGTTATGGCACTGAAGCTTTCTTT. Its translation: CASSLGGYGTEAFF. The full variable domain, with the rest looked up from reference TRBV11-2 and TRBJ1-1, is EAGVAQSPRYKIIEKRQSVAFWCNPISGHATLYWYQQILGQGPKLLIQFQNNGVVDDSQLPKDRFSAERLKGVDSTLKIQPAKLEDSAVYLCASSLGGYGTEAFFGQGTRLTVV.

V gene TRBV28 combines with J gene TRBJ1-4; 9 bases fit TRBD1. The germline V gene has CDR1 MDHEN and CDR2 SYDVKM. The junction had 9 bases not matched to a gene; V was cut back by 6 bases and J by 4 bases. The CDR3 contains 16 residues. The CDR3 protein is CASSSLGTGSNEKLFF. In nucleotides, the CDR3 is TGTGCCAGCAGCTCCCTTGGGACAGGGAGTAATGAAAAACTGTTTTTT. Drawing the rest from reference TRBV28 and TRBJ1-4, the complete variable domain is DVKVTQSSRYLVKRTGEKVFLECVQDMDHENMFWYRQDPGLGLRLIYFSYDVKMKEKGDIPEGYSVSREKKERFSLILESASTNQTSMYLCASSSLGTGSNEKLFFGSGTQLSVL.

This clone has a single count. The junction departs from germline at one end; a sequencing error may be responsible. The genes are TRBV7-7 and TRBJ1-3; D call uncertain. The CDR3 sequence is 14 residues long. Germline V lookup: CDR1 SSHAT, CDR2 FNYEAQ (reference sequence). CDR3 nucleotide sequence: TGTGCTAGCAGCATGGGCCTCTCTGGAAACACCATATATTTT. The encoded protein is CASSMGLSGNTIYF. The whole variable domain, remainder taken from reference TRBV7-7 and TRBJ1-3, is GAGVSQSPRYKVTKRGQDVTLRCDPISSHATLYWYQQALGQGPEFLTYFNYEAQPDKSGLPSDRFSAERPEGSISTLTIQRTEQRDSAMYRCASSMGLSGNTIYFGEGSWLTVV.

The rearrangement uses TRBV7-2 and TRBJ2-2; a weak D match, TRBD1 (5 bases). The CDR3 consists of 13 residues. Germline loops: CDR1 SGHTA, CDR2 FQGNSA. With 4 bases removed from V and 6 bases from J, the gap between germline ends came to 9 bases. CDR3 nucleotides: TGTGCCAGCAGCTCCCAGGGCCCCGGGGAGCTGTTTTTT. It translates to CASSSQGPGELFF. Based on the CDR3 plus reference TRBV7-2 and TRBJ2-2, the full variable domain is GAGVSQSPSNKVTEKGKDVELRCDPISGHTALYWYRQSLGQGLEFLIYFQGNSAPDKSGLPSDRFSAERTGGSVSTLTIQRTQQEDSAVYLCASSSQGPGELFFGEGSRLTVL.

This sequence joins TRBV19 and TRBJ1-1; the D is unclear. The CDR3 has 13 residues. Germline-derived CDR1 and CDR2 are LNHDA and SQIVND (reference sequence). The ends were cut back, 7 bases at V and 2 bases at J, with 11 bases in the middle. CDR3 bases: TGTGCCAGTATGAGGGAGGCAAACACTGAAGCTTTCTTT. Protein sequence: CASMREANTEAFF.

The gene calls are TRBV7-9 and TRBJ1-6; 9 nucleotides line up with TRBD1. Germline trimming cut 4 bases from V and 10 bases from J; bases unmatched to any gene: 8. CDR1 and CDR2 from the germline V gene are SEHNR and FQNEAQ (reference sequence). This CDR3 is 15 amino acids long. CDR3 coding DNA: TGTGCCAGCAGCTCATCCGGGACAGGGTACTCACCCCTCCACTTT. Translated: CASSSSGTGYSPLHF.

J is TRBJ1-2 and V is TRBV7-2; TRBD1 matches at 8 bases. V lost 5 bases, J lost 5 bases, and 4 bases stayed unmatched. The germline CDR1 and CDR2 sequences are SGHTA and FQGNSA. CDR3 size: 13 residues. CDR3 loop: CASSPDRDYGYTF. CDR3 DNA: TGTGCCAGCAGCCCGGACAGGGATTATGGCTACACCTTC.

The chain links TRBV19 to TRBJ2-2; 7 bases are shared with TRBD1. V lost 4 bases, J lost 5 bases, and 10 bases stayed unmatched. The CDR3 covers 16 residues. CDR1 LNHDA and CDR2 SQIVND come from the germline V gene (reference sequence). The CDR3 is CASSTRYQQGTGELFF. In DNA, the CDR3 is TGTGCCAGTAGTACACGTTATCAACAGGGGACCGGGGAGCTGTTTTTT.

This chain uses TRBV9 with TRBJ2-1, with TRBD2 matching 11 bases. Germline V gene sequence: CDR1 SGDLS, CDR2 YYNGEE. There are 18 residues in the CDR3. J was trimmed by 6 bases and V by 4 bases; bases with no gene match: 15. The CDR3 is CASSPRAALGLAGNEQFF. The CDR3 bases are TGTGCCAGCAGCCCCAGAGCGGCCCTTGGACTAGCGGGCAATGAGCAGTTCTTC.

The V gene is TRBV27, the J gene TRBJ2-3; D is ambiguous. This CDR3 spans 14 amino acids. V dropped 8 bases and J dropped 4 bases, with 16 bases sitting between them. Looked up from germline, CDR1 is MNHEY and CDR2 is SMNVEV (reference sequence). This CDR3 reads CASSPRVRPDTQYF. DNA of the CDR3: TGTGCCAGCTCACCTAGAGTAAGACCAGATACGCAGTATTTT.

This clone turned up a few times. V is TRBV15 and J is TRBJ1-5; D not resolved. Deletions cut 4 bases from V and 6 bases from J, with 13 bases between. The CDR3 covers 14 residues. CDR1 LNHNV and CDR2 YYDKDF come from the germline V gene (reference sequence). CDR3 residues: CATSIQQARQPQHF. In DNA, the CDR3 is TGTGCCACCAGCATCCAGCAGGCTCGTCAGCCCCAGCATTTT.

The V gene is TRBV6-5, the J gene TRBJ1-3; D may be TRBD1 (5 bases). CDR1 and CDR2 from the germline V gene are MNHEY and SVGAGI. The V end lost 8 bases, the J end lost 1 base, and 12 bases lay between the germline ends. This CDR3 is 14 amino acids long. The CDR3 DNA is TGTGCCAGCGAAATGGGGGGGTCTGGAAACACCATATATTTT. This sequence encodes CASEMGGSGNTIYF.

The chain combines TRBV5-5 with TRBJ1-2; D may be TRBD1 (6 bases). V was pared by 7 bases and J by 3 bases, with 13 bases between. The length of the CDR3 is 13 residues. Germline CDR1 is SGHKS and CDR2 is YYEKEE (reference sequence). The CDR3 DNA follows: TGTGCCAGCTCTGAAGGACAGTACTATGGCTACACCTTC. It is translated as CASSEGQYYGYTF.

The CDR3 nucleotides read TGTGCCAGCACCCTGAGTCGCGAGCAGTACTTC. Translation gives CASTLSREQYF. The chain joins TRBV2 to TRBJ2-7; no firm D call. Between the trimmed V and J ends, which lost 7 bases and 6 bases, there was a span of 10 bases. Germline CDR1 SNHLY, CDR2 FYNNEI. The CDR3 consists of 11 residues.

This clone was picked up a small number of times. This rearrangement joins TRBV3-1 (or the pseudogene TRBV3-2) to TRBJ2-2; 12 nucleotides match TRBD2. Germline CDR1 LGHDT, CDR2 YNNKEL (reference sequence). V was pared by 1 base and J by 0 bases, with 3 bases of the junction left unmatched. The length of the CDR3 is 18 residues. The CDR3 is CASSQGLAGAANTGELFF. The CDR3 bases are TGTGCCAGCAGCCAAGGACTAGCGGGGGCCGCGAACACCGGGGAGCTGTTTTTT.

The chain employs TRBV5-1 and TRBJ2-2; the match to TRBD1 covers 9 bases. J lost 5 bases, V lost 2 bases, and 10 bases had no gene match. Germline-derived CDR1 and CDR2 are SGHRS and YFSETQ. The CDR3 is made up of 17 amino acids. CDR3 in DNA: TGCGCCAGCAGCTTAGAACAGGGGGCGCGGAAAACCGGGGAGCTGTTTTTT. Its protein is CASSLEQGARKTGELFF.

V gene TRBV14 combines with J gene TRBJ1-5, with TRBD1 as a possible D gene (5 bases). V lost 4 bases, J lost 6 bases, and 13 bases lay in between. Germline assignment: CDR1 SGHDN and CDR2 FVKESK. This CDR3 spans 14 amino acids. CDR3 protein: CASSPHGGSQPQHF. The CDR3, as DNA: TGTGCCAGCAGCCCCCACGGGGGTAGTCAGCCCCAGCATTTT.

The chain uses TRBV5-1 and TRBJ1-1; 7 nucleotides align to TRBD1. V lost 4 bases, J lost 2 bases, and 8 bases stayed unmatched. Germline V gene sequence: CDR1 SGHRS, CDR2 YFSETQ. This CDR3 spans 15 amino acids. CDR3 in DNA: TGCGCCAGCAGCCCAAAGACAGGGCCCAACACTGAAGCTTTCTTT. Residues: CASSPKTGPNTEAFF.